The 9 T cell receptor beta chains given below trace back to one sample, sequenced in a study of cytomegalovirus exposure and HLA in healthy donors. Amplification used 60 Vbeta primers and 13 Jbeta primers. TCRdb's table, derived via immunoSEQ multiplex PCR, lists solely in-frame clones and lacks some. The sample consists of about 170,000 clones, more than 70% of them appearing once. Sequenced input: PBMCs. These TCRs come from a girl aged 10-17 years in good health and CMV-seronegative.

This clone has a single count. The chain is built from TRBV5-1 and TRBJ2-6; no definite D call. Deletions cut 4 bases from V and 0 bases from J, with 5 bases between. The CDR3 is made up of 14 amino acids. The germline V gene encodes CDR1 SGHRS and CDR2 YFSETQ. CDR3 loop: CASSPSSGANVLTF. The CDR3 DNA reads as TGCGCCAGCAGCCCCAGCTCTGGGGCCAACGTCCTGACTTTC.

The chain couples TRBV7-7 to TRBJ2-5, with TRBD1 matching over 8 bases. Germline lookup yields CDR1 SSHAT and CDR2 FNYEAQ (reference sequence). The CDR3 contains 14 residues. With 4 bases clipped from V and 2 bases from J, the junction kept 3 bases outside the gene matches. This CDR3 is CASSSGTGQETQYF. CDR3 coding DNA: TGTGCCAGCAGCTCCGGGACAGGTCAAGAGACCCAGTACTTC.

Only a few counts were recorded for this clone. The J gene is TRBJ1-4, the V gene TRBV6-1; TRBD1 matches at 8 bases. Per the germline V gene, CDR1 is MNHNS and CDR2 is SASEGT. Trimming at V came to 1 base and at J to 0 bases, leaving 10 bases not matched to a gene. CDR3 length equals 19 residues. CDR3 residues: CASSEVFGQGLATNEKLFF. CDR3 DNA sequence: TGTGCCAGCAGTGAAGTGTTTGGACAGGGTTTGGCAACTAATGAAAAACTGTTTTTT.

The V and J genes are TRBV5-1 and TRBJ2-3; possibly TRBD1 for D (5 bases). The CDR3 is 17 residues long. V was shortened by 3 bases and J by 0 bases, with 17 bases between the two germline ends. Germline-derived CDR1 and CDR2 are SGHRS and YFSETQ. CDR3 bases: TGCGCCAGCAGCTGGGGCCGGGCCAGCCTTAGCACAGATACGCAGTATTTT. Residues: CASSWGRASLSTDTQYF.

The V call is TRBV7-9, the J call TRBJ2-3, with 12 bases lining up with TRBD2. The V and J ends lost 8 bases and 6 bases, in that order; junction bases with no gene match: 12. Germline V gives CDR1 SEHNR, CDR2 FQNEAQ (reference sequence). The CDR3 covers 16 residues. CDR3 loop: CASHRATSGGADTQYF. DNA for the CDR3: TGTGCCAGCCACCGCGCGACTAGCGGGGGTGCGGATACGCAGTATTTT.

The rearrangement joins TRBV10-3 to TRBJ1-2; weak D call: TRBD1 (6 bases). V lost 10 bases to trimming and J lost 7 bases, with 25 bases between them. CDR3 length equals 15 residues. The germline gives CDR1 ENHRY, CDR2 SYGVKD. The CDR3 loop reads CATTGSNWDRGGYTF. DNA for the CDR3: TGTGCCACCACAGGGTCGAACTGGGACCGAGGTGGCTACACCTTC.

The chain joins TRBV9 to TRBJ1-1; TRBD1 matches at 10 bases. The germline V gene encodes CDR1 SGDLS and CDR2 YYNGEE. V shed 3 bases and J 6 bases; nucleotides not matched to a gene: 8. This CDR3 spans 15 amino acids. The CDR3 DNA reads TGTGCCAGCAGCGCTTCCGGGACAGGGGCCCCTGAAGCTTTCTTT. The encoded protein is CASSASGTGAPEAFF.

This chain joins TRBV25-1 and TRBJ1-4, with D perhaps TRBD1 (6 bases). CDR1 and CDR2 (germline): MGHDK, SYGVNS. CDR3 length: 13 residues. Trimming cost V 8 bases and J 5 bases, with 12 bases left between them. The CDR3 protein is CASRGHSNEKLFF. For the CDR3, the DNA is TGTGCCAGCCGGGGACACTCCAATGAAAAACTGTTTTTT.

CDR3: CASSFPSGPQETQYF. The CDR3 DNA is TGCGCCAGCAGCTTCCCTAGCGGGCCGCAAGAGACCCAGTACTTC. V and J are TRBV5-1 and TRBJ2-5; 8 positions agree with TRBD2. Germline V gives CDR1 SGHRS, CDR2 YFSETQ. The ends lost 2 bases at V and 2 bases at J; junction bases unmatched: 5. The CDR3 contains 15 residues.